This T cell receptor beta chain derives from a study of CD8+CD57+ T cells in acquired aplastic anemia. In the study overall: Yields of DNA that came from sorted CD4+ and CD8+ cells averaged roughly 3.2 ug.

This clonotype was seen ten or more times. Its matching antigen is unknown. Genomic DNA, serving as template, underwent TCR beta VDJ and CDR3 profiling. TCRdb independently ran MiXCR on the reads; one entry per CDR3 protein. The table lists about 58,000 distinct CDR3 sequences, roughly three fifths of them singletons. Previously, flow cytometry had revealed CD8+CD57+ cell expansion in the patients chosen for sequencing. By the time of blood sampling, patients had still received no therapy. Broader study findings: Patients were compared with controls for CD8+ Simpson's diversity, and no significant difference emerged. Shared by patients and controls, 25 to 30 CD8+ CDR3s were abundant in patients.

Germline-derived CDR1 and CDR2 are SGHRS and YFSETQ. V dropped 3 bases and J dropped 0; count of bases not matched to a gene: 6. This CDR3 spans 17 amino acids. Sequencing used sorted CD4+, CD8+, or CD8+CD57+ T cells (not recorded which) from PBMCs. The clonotype originates from a human donor with aplastic anemia. The V and J genes are TRBV5-1 and TRBJ1-2, with 12 bases identical to TRBD1. The CDR3 sequence is CASSSGQGALTNYGYTF. For the CDR3, the DNA is TGCGCCAGCAGCTCGGGACAGGGGGCTCTCACTAACTATGGCTACACCTTC.